A single sample is the source of the 3 T cell receptor beta chains below, sequenced in a study of blood T cell repertoires in COVID-19. Profiled with immunoSEQ multiplex PCR; TCRdb holds only in-frame clones, not every one. Here the sample spans 150,000 to 200,000 clones, about 86% being singletons. The specimen sequenced was peripheral blood. Every receptor here comes from a man in his fifties or sixties with acute or convalescent COVID-19.

V and J are TRBV6-5 and TRBJ1-2; tentatively, D is TRBD1 (6 bases). The CDR3 has 12 amino acids. Germline assignment: CDR1 MNHEY and CDR2 SVGAGI. Trimming took off 11 bases at V and 4 bases at J, with 14 bases between the two ends. CDR3 sequence (DNA): TGTGCCGCCGGAAGGGGGTCCTATGGCTACACCTTC. It codes for CAAGRGSYGYTF.

The chain is built from TRBV7-9 and TRBJ1-1; D not resolved. The CDR3 is 13 residues long. Looked up from germline, CDR1 is SEHNR and CDR2 is FQNEAQ (reference sequence). V lost 7 bases, J lost 0 bases, and 9 bases lay in between. CDR3 DNA sequence: TGTGCCAGCACCCGAGGGCTGAACACTGAAGCTTTCTTT. This encodes CASTRGLNTEAFF.

V is TRBV5-1 and J is TRBJ1-4, with 9 bases lining up with TRBD1. Per germline, CDR1 SGHRS and CDR2 YFSETQ. The V gene end was trimmed by 4 bases and the J gene end by 8 bases; junction bases not matched to a gene: 6. This CDR3 is 14 amino acids long. CDR3 in DNA: TGCGCCAGCAGCGAACAGGGGGCAGGAGAAAAACTGTTTTTT. This sequence encodes CASSEQGAGEKLFF.